This T cell receptor (beta chain) was captured in a study of beta chain features in type 1 diabetes. Points from the study as a whole: Resolution of whether HLA type affects TCRB rearrangement was not achieved here. The study notes PCR might favor shorter templates equally in patients and controls.

Once sorted, every population was more than 95% pure. This clone appeared a few times. What it recognizes is unknown. What was sequenced were expressed TCRB transcripts, since all of the isolated RNA had been reverse transcribed. Libraries were prepared by immunoSEQ multiplex PCR; TCRdb keeps only in-frame clonotypes and omits some of them. Found here are around 140,000 clones, roughly 10% of them singletons; the top ten hold about 0.6%. Germline V gene lookup returns CDR1 SNHLY and CDR2 FYNNEI. This CDR3 comprises 12 residues. Germline trimming cut 6 bases from V and 8 bases from J; bases unmatched to any gene: 2.

This TCR was recovered from a woman between 40 and 50 years old in good health. Source material: central memory CD4+ T cells from blood. The J gene is TRBJ1-4, the V gene TRBV2; 8 bases map to TRBD1. DNA of the CDR3: TGTGCCAGCAGCCGGACAGGGGAAAAACTGTTTTTT. This codes for CASSRTGEKLFF.